These T cell receptor beta chains were read from a single sample in a study of shared clonotypes between healthy human individuals. Measured with immunoSEQ multiplex PCR; TCRdb has only the in-frame clones, and not every one. Of about 690,000 clones in the sample, around 90% were seen once. What was sequenced was memory CD8+ T cells from PBMCs. These receptors all stem from a man younger than 35 in good health. Some clones in this sample may be carry-over from other donors' samples. Each CDR3 is given with its conserved first and last residue. A D gene is named only where the DNA matches it firmly. Part of the rows lack a size; the others show once, few, many or a class for expanded clones.

TRBJ2-1 16 TRBV27 . TRBD1 CASSLLGTGAYNEQFF TGTGCCAGCAGTTTACTAGGGACAGGGGCCTACAATGAGCAGTTCTTC
TRBJ2-3 16 TRBV29-1 . TRBD2 CSVGILSGRYTDTQYF TGCAGCGTTGGGATACTTAGCGGGAGGTACACAGATACGCAGTATTTT
TRBJ1-2 14 TRBV9 . TRBD1 CASSGRDRSYGYTF TGTGCCAGCAGCGGCCGGGACAGGTCCTATGGCTACACCTTC
TRBJ2-1 16 TRBV6-5 . . CASSYSFGQVGNEQFF TGTGCCAGCAGTTACTCGTTCGGCCAGGTCGGTAATGAGCAGTTCTTC
TRBJ2-7 14 TRBV7-6 . . CASSPEHRPYEQYF TGTGCCAGCAGCCCCGAGCACCGGCCCTACGAGCAGTACTTC
TRBJ1-2 12 TRBV30 . TRBD1 CAWNRGWYGYTF TGTGCCTGGAACAGGGGCTGGTATGGCTACACCTTC
TRBJ2-7 12 TRBV6-1 . . CASSLTAYEQYF TGTGCCAGCAGCCTCACCGCCTACGAGCAGTACTTC
TRBJ2-3 17 TRBV7-8 once TRBD1 CASSLAPGQGLADTQYF TGTGCCAGCAGCTTAGCACCGGGACAGGGTCTCGCAGATACGCAGTATTTT
TRBJ2-1 13 TRBV27 . . CASSPRGSVEVFF TGTGCCAGCAGTCCCCGGGGGAGTGTAGAGGTGTTCTTC
TRBJ2-7 14 TRBV4-2 . . CASSQDRTDYEQYF TGTGCCAGCAGCCAAGACCGGACAGATTACGAGCAGTACTTC
TRBJ2-3 15 TRBV29-1 . TRBD2 CSVDGTSRLADTQYF TGCAGCGTTGACGGGACTAGTAGATTGGCAGATACGCAGTATTTT